These 10 T cell receptor beta chains came from one sample sequenced in a study of Ad26.COV2.S vaccination and SARS-CoV-2 variants. Using immunoSEQ multiplex PCR, the repertoire was profiled, and TCRdb retains in-frame clones only, with some absent. The table records about 440,000 clones, roughly 87% of them present only once. As to treatment: approximately 18 received Ad26.COV2.S at low or high dose, single or two shots; roughly five received placebo; per-sample allocation not given. All samples were drawn on day 63, counting from the first vaccine or placebo injection. Sequenced here: peripheral blood, sampled in a trial of Ad26.COV2.S vaccine versus placebo. These receptors all stem from a person between 18 and 60 years old who received the Ad26.COV2.S COVID-19 vaccine or a placebo.

The chain joins TRBV12-5 to TRBJ1-1; D perhaps matches TRBD1 (5 bases). Germline-derived CDR1 and CDR2 are LGHNT and FRNRAP. This CDR3 contains 13 residues. The V gene lost 4 bases and the J gene lost 3 bases, with 9 bases spanning the gap. CDR3 protein: CASGSLTDTEAFF. CDR3 bases: TGTGCTAGTGGTTCCCTGACAGACACTGAAGCTTTCTTT.

The V call is TRBV20-1, the J call TRBJ1-2; possible D gene TRBD1, 5 bases. The germline gives CDR1 DFQATT, CDR2 SNEGSKA (reference sequence). The V end was cut by 6 bases, the J end by 7 bases, with 12 bases between. The CDR3 covers 11 residues. CDR3 nucleotide sequence: TGCAGTGCCCACCCAGGGAGTGGCTACACCTTC. This codes for CSAHPGSGYTF.

The chain uses TRBV7-9 and TRBJ2-3; D may be TRBD2 (5 bases). Germline CDR1 SEHNR, CDR2 FQNEAQ (reference sequence). CDR3 length: 14 amino acids. Trimming stripped 2 bases from V and 6 bases from J, with 12 bases between. DNA of the CDR3: TGTGCCAGCAGCTTAACGGGGATCCGGGATACGCAGTATTTT. It is translated as CASSLTGIRDTQYF.

This clone was detected once. This sequence joins TRBV18 and TRBJ2-7; 10 positions agree with TRBD2. CDR3 length: 15 residues. From germline, CDR1 is KGHSH and CDR2 LQKENI. The V segment lost 2 bases and the J segment 3 bases; nucleotides outside the gene matches: 4. Written as DNA, the CDR3 is TGTGCCAGCTCACCAGGGCTAGCGGGAGACTACGAGCAGTACTTC. Its protein product is CASSPGLAGDYEQYF.

The rearrangement links TRBV19 to TRBJ2-6, with a tentative D call TRBD1 (5 bases). Per the germline V gene, CDR1 is LNHDA and CDR2 is SQIVND (reference sequence). V dropped 0 bases and J dropped 2 bases, with 8 bases sitting between them. The CDR3 is 16 residues long. The CDR3: CASSIEPGTGANVLTF. The CDR3 bases are TGTGCCAGTAGTATAGAGCCAGGGACTGGGGCCAACGTCCTGACTTTC.

The chain couples TRBV10-3 to TRBJ2-3, with unresolved D. CDR3 length equals 14 residues. V was trimmed by 4 bases and J by 0 bases, leaving 8 bases between them. CDR1 and CDR2 (germline): ENHRY, SYGVKD. The CDR3 bases are TGTGCCATCAGTGCAGACCTTAGCACAGATACGCAGTATTTT. Encoded protein: CAISADLSTDTQYF.

The rearrangement links TRBV5-5 to TRBJ1-1, with unresolved D. CDR3 length equals 13 residues. CDR1 is SGHKS and CDR2 is YYEKEE in the germline V gene (reference sequence). Trimming cost V 0 bases and J 3 bases, with 6 bases left between them. The CDR3: CASSLARDTEAFF. Written as DNA, the CDR3 is TGTGCCAGCAGCTTGGCAAGGGACACTGAAGCTTTCTTT.

This clone is a singleton in its sample. The J gene is TRBJ1-1, the V gene TRBV6-5, with D possibly being TRBD1 (6 bases). This CDR3 is 14 amino acids long. Germline loops: CDR1 MNHEY, CDR2 SVGAGI. Trimming shortened V by 5 bases and J by 0 bases, and 10 bases separated the two germline ends. CDR3 nucleotide sequence: TGTGCCAGCAGTCGCGGACAGATGAACACTGAAGCTTTCTTT. Amino acids: CASSRGQMNTEAFF.

The V call is TRBV6-2 or TRBV6-3, the J call TRBJ2-3; tentative D call: TRBD2 (5 bases). CDR3 length: 16 residues. Germline assignment: CDR1 MNHEY and CDR2 SVGEGT. Trimming removed 2 bases from V and 2 bases from J, with 14 bases in between. The CDR3 is CASSYDGVQVTDTQYF. The CDR3 DNA reads as TGTGCCAGCAGTTACGACGGGGTTCAAGTCACAGATACGCAGTATTTT.

CDR3 nucleotides: TGTGCCAGCTCTCCCCCGGGACTAGCGGCTATTACTAGCACAGATACGCAGTATTTT. This codes for CASSPPGLAAITSTDTQYF. The chain carries TRBV18 and TRBJ2-3; 11 bases are a match to TRBD2. Germline V CDR1 and CDR2: KGHSH, LQKENI. Losses at the gene ends were 6 bases for V and 0 bases for J; bases not matched to a gene: 14. This CDR3 is 19 amino acids long.